This TCR beta chain was found in a study of blood T cell repertoires in COVID-19. Study in general: Samples of COVID-19 (acute and convalescent) were obtained from the United States, Italy and Spain. T cells, B-cell-depleted T cells, or PBMCs supplied cDNA or gDNA.

The CDR3 loop spans 15 amino acids. The ends lost 3 bases at V and 3 bases at J; junction bases unmatched: 6. The V gene's germline CDR1 is GTSNPN and CDR2 SVGIG (reference sequence). In the original analysis: Estimation of nucleated cell counts relied on the amplification of reference gene primers. Profiled with immunoSEQ multiplex PCR; TCRdb holds only in-frame clones, not every one. V and J calls and clone size come straight from that table; D and trimming were deduced from the DNA. The repertoire holds 200,000 to 250,000 clones, with 86% as singletons. The TCR originated in a man older than 75 with acute or convalescent COVID-19. Sequenced input: peripheral blood. The V gene is TRBV30, the J gene TRBJ2-2; 8 nucleotides match TRBD1. CDR3 DNA: TGTGCCTGGAGGCGGACAGGGAGTTACACCGGGGAGCTGTTTTTT. This translates into CAWRRTGSYTGELFF. Filled out from reference TRBV30 and TRBJ2-2, the complete variable domain reads SQTIHQWPATLVQPVGSPLSLECTVEGTSNPNLYWYRQAAGRGLQLLFYSVGIGQISSEVPQNLSASRPQDRQFILSSKKLLLSDSGFYLCAWRRTGSYTGELFFGEGSRLTVL.